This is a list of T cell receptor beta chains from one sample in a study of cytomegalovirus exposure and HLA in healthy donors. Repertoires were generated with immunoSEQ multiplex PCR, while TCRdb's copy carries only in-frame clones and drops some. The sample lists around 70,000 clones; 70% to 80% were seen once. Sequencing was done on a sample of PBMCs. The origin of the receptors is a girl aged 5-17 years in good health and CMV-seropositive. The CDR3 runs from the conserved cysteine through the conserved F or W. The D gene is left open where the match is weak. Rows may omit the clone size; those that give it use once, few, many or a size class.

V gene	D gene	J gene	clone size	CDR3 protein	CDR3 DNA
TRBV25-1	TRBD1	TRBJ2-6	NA	CASSAPGQGISGANVLTF	TGTGCCAGCAGTGCCCCGGGACAGGGGATCTCTGGGGCCAACGTCCTGACTTTC
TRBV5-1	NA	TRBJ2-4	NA	CASGQSVGRNIQYF	TGCGCCAGCGGCCAGTCGGTAGGGAGAAACATTCAGTACTTC
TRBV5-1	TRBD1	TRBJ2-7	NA	CASSWGQQYEQYF	TGCGCCAGCAGCTGGGGACAGCAATACGAGCAGTACTTC
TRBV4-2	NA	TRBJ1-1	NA	CASSQEGRRNTEAFF	TGTGCCAGCAGCCAAGAGGGGCGGAGGAACACTGAAGCTTTCTTT
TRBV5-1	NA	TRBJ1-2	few	CASSLERAANYGYTF	TGCGCCAGCAGCTTGGAGAGGGCAGCTAACTATGGCTACACCTTC
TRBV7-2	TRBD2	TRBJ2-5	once	CASSRGLKYQETQYF	TGTGCCAGCAGCCGGGGACTAAAGTACCAAGAGACCCAGTACTTC
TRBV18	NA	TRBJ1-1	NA	CASSPELNRDTEAFF	TGTGCCAGCTCACCGGAGCTCAATCGGGACACTGAAGCTTTCTTT
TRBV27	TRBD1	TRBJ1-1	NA	CASMGTGVLNTEAFF	TGTGCCAGCATGGGGACAGGGGTACTCAACACTGAAGCTTTCTTT
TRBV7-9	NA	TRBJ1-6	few	CASSDGPNSPLHF	TGTGCCAGCAGCGATGGGCCTAATTCACCCCTCCACTTT
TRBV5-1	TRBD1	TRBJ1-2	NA	CASSRTGDYGYTF	TGCGCCAGCAGCCGGACAGGGGACTATGGCTACACCTTC
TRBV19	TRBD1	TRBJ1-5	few	CASNLRGPGNQPQHF	TGTGCCAGTAACCTCAGGGGGCCGGGAAATCAGCCCCAGCATTTT
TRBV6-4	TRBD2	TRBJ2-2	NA	CASSDSGTSVAGELFF	TGTGCCAGCAGTGATTCCGGGACTAGCGTGGCCGGGGAGCTGTTTTTT
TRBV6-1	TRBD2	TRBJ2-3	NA	CASSESWGGDTQYF	TGTGCCAGCAGTGAGAGTTGGGGAGGGGATACGCAGTATTTT
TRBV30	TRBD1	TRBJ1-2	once	CAWSDPGSGTGRYGYTF	TGTGCCTGGAGTGACCCTGGTTCGGGGACAGGGCGTTATGGCTACACCTTC
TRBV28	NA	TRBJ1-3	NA	CASRSGGDGNTIYF	TGTGCCAGCCGCTCGGGGGGGGATGGAAACACCATATATTTT
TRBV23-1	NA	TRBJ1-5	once	CASSLQGCSNQPQHF	TGCGCCAGCAGTCTCCAGGGCTGTAGCAATCAGCCCCAGCATTTT
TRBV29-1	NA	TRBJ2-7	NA	CSVVGQGYYEQYF	TGCAGCGTTGTAGGACAAGGATACTACGAGCAGTACTTC
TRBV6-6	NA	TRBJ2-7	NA	CATHPRSRGSYEQYF	TGTGCCACCCACCCCCGGTCCAGGGGTTCGTACGAGCAGTACTTC
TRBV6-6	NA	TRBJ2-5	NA	CASMRGETQYF	TGTGCCAGCATGAGAGGGGAGACCCAGTACTTC
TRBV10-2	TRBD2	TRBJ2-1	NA	CASSDPSGTSVYNEQFF	TGCGCCAGCAGTGACCCCTCCGGGACTAGCGTATACAATGAGCAGTTCTTC
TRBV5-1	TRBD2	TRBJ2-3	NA	CASSSGLAGGADTQYF	TGCGCCAGCAGCTCTGGACTAGCGGGAGGGGCGGATACGCAGTATTTT
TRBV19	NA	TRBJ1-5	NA	CASSPGQTQHF	TGTGCCAGTAGCCCCGGACAGACCCAGCATTTT
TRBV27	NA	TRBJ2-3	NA	CASSPGGTDTQYF	TGTGCCAGCAGCCCAGGGGGCACAGATACGCAGTATTTT
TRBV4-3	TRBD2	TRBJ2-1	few	CASSPTSGRYNEQFF	TGCGCCAGCAGCCCGACTAGCGGGAGGTACAATGAGCAGTTCTTC
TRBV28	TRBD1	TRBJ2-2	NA	CASSLIGQGLAGELFF	TGTGCCAGCAGTCTTATCGGACAGGGACTGGCCGGGGAGCTGTTTTTT
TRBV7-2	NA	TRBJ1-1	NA	CASSLARTVHTEAFF	TGTGCCAGCAGCTTAGCGCGGACAGTTCACACTGAAGCTTTCTTT
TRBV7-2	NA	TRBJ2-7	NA	CASSFHALLYEQYF	TGTGCCAGCAGCTTTCATGCCCTACTCTACGAGCAGTACTTC
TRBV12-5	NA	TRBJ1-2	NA	CASGLVPTLGRVSGYTF	TGTGCTAGTGGTTTGGTACCCACGTTGGGCAGGGTCAGTGGCTACACCTTC
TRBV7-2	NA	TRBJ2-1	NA	CASSWGPSSYNEQFF	TGTGCCAGCAGCTGGGGGCCGAGCTCCTACAATGAGCAGTTCTTC
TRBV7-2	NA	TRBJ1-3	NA	CASSLTYSGNTIYF	TGTGCCAGCAGCTTGACTTACTCTGGAAACACCATATATTTT
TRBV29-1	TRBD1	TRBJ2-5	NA	CSARDRGRHETQYF	TGCAGCGCCCGGGACAGGGGGCGGCATGAGACCCAGTACTTC
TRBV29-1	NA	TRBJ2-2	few	CSVGQYTGELFF	TGCAGCGTTGGACAGTACACCGGGGAGCTGTTTTTT
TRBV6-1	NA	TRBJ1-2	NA	CASSPGGTSYGYTF	TGTGCCAGCAGCCCTGGGGGCACCTCTTATGGCTACACCTTC
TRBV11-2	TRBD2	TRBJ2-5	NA	CASSLDNGGLGETQYF	TGTGCCAGCAGCTTAGATAACGGCGGACTAGGAGAGACCCAGTACTTC
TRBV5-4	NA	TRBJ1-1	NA	CASSHVQENTEAFF	TGTGCCAGCAGCCACGTTCAGGAGAACACTGAAGCTTTCTTT
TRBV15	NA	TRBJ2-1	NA	CATSRLRVYDEQFF	TGTGCCACCAGCAGACTTCGGGTTTACGATGAGCAGTTCTTC
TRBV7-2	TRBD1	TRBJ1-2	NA	CASRPTGGSPYGYTF	TGTGCCAGCAGGCCCACAGGGGGCTCTCCCTATGGCTACACCTTC